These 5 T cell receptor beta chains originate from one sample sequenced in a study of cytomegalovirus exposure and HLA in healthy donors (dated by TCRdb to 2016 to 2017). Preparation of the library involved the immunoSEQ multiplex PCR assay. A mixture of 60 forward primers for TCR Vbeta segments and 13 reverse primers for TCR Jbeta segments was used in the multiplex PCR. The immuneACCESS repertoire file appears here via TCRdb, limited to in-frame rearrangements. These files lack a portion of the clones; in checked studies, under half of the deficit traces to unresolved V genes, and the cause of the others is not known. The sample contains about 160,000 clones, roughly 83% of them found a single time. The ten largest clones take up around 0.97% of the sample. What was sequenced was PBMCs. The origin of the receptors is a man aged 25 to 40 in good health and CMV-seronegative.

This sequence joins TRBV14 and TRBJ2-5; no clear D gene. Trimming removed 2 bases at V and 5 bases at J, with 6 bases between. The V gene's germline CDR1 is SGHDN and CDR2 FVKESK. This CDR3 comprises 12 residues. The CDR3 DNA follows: TGTGCCAGCAGCCAATTACGGGAGACCCAGTACTTC. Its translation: CASSQLRETQYF. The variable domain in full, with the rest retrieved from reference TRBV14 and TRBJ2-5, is EAGVTQFPSHSVIEKGQTVTLRCDPISGHDNLYWYRRVMGKEIKFLLHFVKESKQDESGMPNNRFLAERTGGTYSTLKVQPAELEDSGVYFCASSQLRETQYFGPGTRLLVL.

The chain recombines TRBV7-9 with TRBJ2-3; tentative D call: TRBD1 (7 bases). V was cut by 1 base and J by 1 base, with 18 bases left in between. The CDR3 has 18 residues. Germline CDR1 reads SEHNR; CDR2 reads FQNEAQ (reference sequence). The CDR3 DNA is TGTGCCAGCAGCTTAGTTAAAGGGGGCGGGGTCGGCACAGATACGCAGTATTTT. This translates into CASSLVKGGGVGTDTQYF.

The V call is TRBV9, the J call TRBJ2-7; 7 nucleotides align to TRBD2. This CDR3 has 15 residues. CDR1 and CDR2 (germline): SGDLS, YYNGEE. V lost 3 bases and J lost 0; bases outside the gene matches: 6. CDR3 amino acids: CASSEGWGGSYEQYF. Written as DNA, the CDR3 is TGTGCCAGCAGCGAGGGGTGGGGGGGCTCCTACGAGCAGTACTTC.

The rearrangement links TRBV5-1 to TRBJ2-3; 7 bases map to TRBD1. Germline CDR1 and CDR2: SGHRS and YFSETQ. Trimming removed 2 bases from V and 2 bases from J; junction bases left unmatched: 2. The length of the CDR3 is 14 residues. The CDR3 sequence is CASSLTGDTDTQYF. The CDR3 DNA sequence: TGCGCCAGCAGCTTAACAGGGGACACAGATACGCAGTATTTT.

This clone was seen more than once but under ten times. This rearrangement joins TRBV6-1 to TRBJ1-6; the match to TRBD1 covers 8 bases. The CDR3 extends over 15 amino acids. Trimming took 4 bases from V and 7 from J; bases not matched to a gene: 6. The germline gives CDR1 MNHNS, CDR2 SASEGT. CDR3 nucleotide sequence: TGTGCCAGCAGTGGAATGACAGGGGACAATTCACCCCTCCACTTT. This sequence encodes CASSGMTGDNSPLHF.